Given below is one T cell receptor beta chain in context. Its target antigen remains unknown. No quality values exist for individual bases; no much larger clone is one base distant. The data were taken from a study of post-analysis software for immune sequencing data (dated by TCRdb to 2014 to 2015). About the investigation overall: The recorded disease courses included relapsing-remitting, secondary progressive and progressive-relapsing multiple sclerosis, and some patients had no subtype annotation. The patient repertoires were compared against more than 10 previously published healthy control repertoires obtained from donors aged roughly 6 to 25 years. A subset of samples was prepared in parallel using single-end sample barcoding, then pooled and co-amplified after Illumina adapter ligation.

From the cysteine up to the phenylalanine, the CDR3 has a length of 16 residues. The sequence is cut down to CDR3 DNA, 48 bases in frame from base 1. Relative to germline, V is 5 bases shorter and J is 5 bases shorter, with 19 bases between their ends. The germline V gene encodes CDR1 MGHDK and CDR2 SYGVNS. Library generation was performed with PCR. Sequenced on an Illumina HiSeq 2500. To reduce PCR and sequencing biases, unique molecular identifiers were built into the TCR beta cDNA libraries. Per 1 to 10 million input T cells, approximately 500,000 cDNA molecules were obtained, such that each molecule approximated one T cell. The patient libraries were prepared and sequenced using the same protocol as the earlier healthy control dataset. Samples belonging to the same batch were prepared together, multiplexed and sequenced on a shared HiSeq lane. The original methods were these. MIGEC handled the raw barcoded reads, throwing out single-read molecular identifier groups before consensus assembly and CDR3 extraction. Clonotype tables were post-analysed with VDJtools, and diversity was normalized by down-sampling all datasets to the smallest sample size. Repertoire overlap clustering matched CDR3 amino acid but not nucleotide sequences to correct batch-related cross-sample contamination. TCRdb took the public reads, trimmed them with fastp at Q25, ran MiXCR for clone calling and kept in-frame beta chains. For every CDR3 protein sequence, its rows merge into one entry that carries the most common genes and DNA. TCRdb, not the authors, supplied the V and J calls. The sample includes roughly 700,000 distinct CDR3 sequences, with 25% to 30% observed a single time. Under 0.7% of the sample comes from the top ten.

To demonstrate the VDJtools post-analysis software, TCR beta repertoires were profiled from the peripheral blood of roughly 14 young patients with multiple sclerosis. The multiple sclerosis patients were children and adolescents between roughly 6 and 17 years of age. What the authors observed across the whole study: The control group was slightly older than the multiple sclerosis patient group. Multiple sclerosis patients had significantly lower normalized Chao1 diversity than controls, a result that suggests substantial peripheral T-cell clonal expansion. Significantly higher frequencies in patients than in controls were found for roughly 5 TRBV segments, including TRBV5-6, TRBV5-1 and TRBV20-1. Direct clustering with F measure revealed strong co-clustering of samples prepared in the same batch, which led to a batch-effect correction.

The specimen sequenced was blood. This TCR derives from a girl aged 5-17 years with multiple sclerosis. The receptor chain draws on TRBV25-1 and TRBJ2-1; a weak D assignment points to TRBD1 (6 bases agree). The DNA sequence is TGTGCCAGCAGTTCAGATGACAGGAGCCCCCACAATGAGCAGTTCTTC. It specifies CASSSDDRSPHNEQFF.